This TCR beta chain was identified during a study of OX40 agonist ivuxolimab in advanced cancers. The wider study: Cancers in dose escalation were hepatocellular, melanoma, renal cell and head and neck.

Trimming shortened V by 3 bases and J by 6 bases, and 14 bases separated the two germline ends. The CDR3 has 15 residues. Looked up from germline, CDR1 is KGHSH and CDR2 is LQKENI. As regards this clone: Its antigen is not identified.

Assay used: immunoSEQ multiplex PCR; TCRdb lists only in-frame clones, some missing. The table records 30,000 to 40,000 clones, roughly 89% of them present only once. Study-wide points: The study found that CD8+ T cells averaged more expanded clones than CD4+. No determination was made of the antigen specificity of the expanded peripheral T cells.

The sequences come from CD4+ or CD8+ T cells sorted from blood, collected in a trial of the OX40 agonist ivuxolimab. The V gene is TRBV18, the J gene TRBJ2-2; no firm D call. The clonotype originates from an adult with an advanced solid tumor such as melanoma, head and neck, liver or kidney cancer. Written as DNA, the CDR3 is TGTGCCAGCTCACCTTATGTCCTGCCCGCCGGGGAGCTGTTTTTT. It translates to CASSPYVLPAGELFF. Full variable domain (remainder filled in from reference TRBV18 and TRBJ2-2): NAGVMQNPRHLVRRRGQEARLRCSPMKGHSHVYWYRQLPEEGLKFMVYLQKENIIDESGMPKERFSAEFPKEGPSILRIQQVVRGDSAAYFCASSPYVLPAGELFFGEGSRLTVL.